The clone carrying this T cell receptor (beta chain) was counted only a few times. The data originate from a study of T-cell memory formation after mild COVID-19. TCRdb re-analysed the 5' RACE reads in MiXCR, keeping a single row per CDR3 protein. The repertoire has hundreds of thousands of distinct CDR3 sequences, roughly 22% of them found once; the top ten carry 9.5% to 15%. CDR1 SQVTM and CDR2 ANQGSEA come from the germline V gene. V lost 7 bases, J lost 2 bases, and 5 bases stayed unmatched. The CDR3 extends over 14 amino acids. V is TRBV29-1 and J is TRBJ2-6; TRBD1 aligns across 7 bases. Sequenced: PBMCs or a T cell subset sorted from them (not recorded which). The source is an adult woman who had mild COVID-19 (a few samples of this study predate the infection). Cell type and time point are not known. This CDR3 reads CSATGETGANVLTF. DNA for the CDR3: TGCAGCGCTACAGGGGAGACTGGGGCCAACGTCCTGACTTTC.